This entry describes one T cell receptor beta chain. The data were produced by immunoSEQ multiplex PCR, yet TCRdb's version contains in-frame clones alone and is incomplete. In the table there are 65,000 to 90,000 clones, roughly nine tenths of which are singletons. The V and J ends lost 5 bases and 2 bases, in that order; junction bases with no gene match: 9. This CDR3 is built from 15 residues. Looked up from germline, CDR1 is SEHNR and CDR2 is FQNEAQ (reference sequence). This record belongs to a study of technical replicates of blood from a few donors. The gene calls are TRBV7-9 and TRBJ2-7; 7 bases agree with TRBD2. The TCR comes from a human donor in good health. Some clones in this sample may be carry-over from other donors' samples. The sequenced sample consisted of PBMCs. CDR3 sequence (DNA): TGTGCCAGCAGCCCCTTTCTCGCGGGAGCCTACGAGCAGTACTTC. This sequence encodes CASSPFLAGAYEQYF.